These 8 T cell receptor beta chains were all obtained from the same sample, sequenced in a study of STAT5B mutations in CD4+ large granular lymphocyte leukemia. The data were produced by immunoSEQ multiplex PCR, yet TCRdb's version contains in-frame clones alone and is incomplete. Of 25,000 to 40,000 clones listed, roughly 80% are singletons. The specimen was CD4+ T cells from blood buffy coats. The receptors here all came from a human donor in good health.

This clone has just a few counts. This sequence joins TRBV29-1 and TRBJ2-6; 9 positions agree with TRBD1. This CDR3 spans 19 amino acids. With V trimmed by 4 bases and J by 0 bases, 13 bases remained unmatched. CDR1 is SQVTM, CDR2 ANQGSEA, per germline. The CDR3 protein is CSVVLFRDRDYSGANVLTF. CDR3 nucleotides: TGCAGCGTTGTCTTGTTCCGGGACAGGGACTACTCTGGGGCCAACGTCCTGACTTTC.

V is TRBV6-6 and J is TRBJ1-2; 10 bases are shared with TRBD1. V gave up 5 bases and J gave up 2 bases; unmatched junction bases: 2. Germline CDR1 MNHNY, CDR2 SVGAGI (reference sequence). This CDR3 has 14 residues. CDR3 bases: TGTGCCAGCAGTCCGGGACAGGGGAACTATGGCTACACCTTC. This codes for CASSPGQGNYGYTF.

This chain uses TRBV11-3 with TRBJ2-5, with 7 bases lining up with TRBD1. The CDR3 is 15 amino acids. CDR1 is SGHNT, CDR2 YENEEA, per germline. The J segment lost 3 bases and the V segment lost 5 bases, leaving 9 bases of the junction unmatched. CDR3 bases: TGTGCCAGCAGCCCCGGGACAGTGCTGGAAGAGACCCAGTACTTC. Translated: CASSPGTVLEETQYF.

The CDR3 loop is CASSFMRGTQETQYF. CDR3 nucleotide sequence: TGCGCCAGCAGCTTTATGCGGGGGACTCAAGAGACCCAGTACTTC. The rearrangement uses TRBV5-1 and TRBJ2-5, with 7 bases aligning to TRBD2. There are 15 residues in the CDR3. Germline V CDR1 and CDR2: SGHRS, YFSETQ. V lost 2 bases, J lost 2 bases, and 6 bases stayed unmatched.

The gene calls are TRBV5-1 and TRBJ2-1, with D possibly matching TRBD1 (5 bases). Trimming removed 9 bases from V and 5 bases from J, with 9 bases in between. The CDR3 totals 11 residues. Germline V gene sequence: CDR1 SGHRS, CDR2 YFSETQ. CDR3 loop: CATARDNEQFF. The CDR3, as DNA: TGCGCCACCGCCAGGGACAATGAGCAGTTCTTC.

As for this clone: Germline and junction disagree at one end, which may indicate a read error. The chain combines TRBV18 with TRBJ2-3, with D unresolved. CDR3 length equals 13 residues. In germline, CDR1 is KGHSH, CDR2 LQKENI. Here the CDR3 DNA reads TGTGCCAGCTCACCACTCGTTGACACCCGGTTTCATTTT. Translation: CASSPLVDTRFHF.

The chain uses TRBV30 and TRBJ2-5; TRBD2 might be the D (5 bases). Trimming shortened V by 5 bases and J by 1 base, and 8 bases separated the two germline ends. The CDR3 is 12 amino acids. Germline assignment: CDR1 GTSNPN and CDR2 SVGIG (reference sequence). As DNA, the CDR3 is TGTGCCTGGGCGGACTTCCAAGAGACCCAGTACTTC. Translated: CAWADFQETQYF.

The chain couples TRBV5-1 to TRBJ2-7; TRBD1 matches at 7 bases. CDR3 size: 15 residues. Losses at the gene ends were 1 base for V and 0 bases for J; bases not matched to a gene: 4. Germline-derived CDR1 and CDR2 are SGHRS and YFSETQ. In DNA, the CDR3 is TGCGCCAGCAGCTTGTCGAGACAGGGCTCCTACGAGCAGTACTTC. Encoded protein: CASSLSRQGSYEQYF.